A single sample gave rise to the 6 T cell receptor beta chains below, sequenced in a study of shared clonotypes between healthy human individuals. The table came from immunoSEQ multiplex PCR; TCRdb's copy has only in-frame clones and leaves some out. The sample lists around 600,000 clones, 97% seen once, with 0.045% to 0.06% in the top ten. Material for sequencing was naive CD4+ T cells sorted from blood. Subset described: CD45RA+ positively selected. The receptors were gathered from a woman aged 25 to 45 in good health.

V is TRBV28 and J is TRBJ1-1; maybe TRBD1 (6 bases). The V end lost 3 bases, the J end lost 4 bases, and 18 bases lay between the germline ends. CDR3 length: 16 residues. Germline values: CDR1 MDHEN, CDR2 SYDVKM. DNA for the CDR3: TGTGCCAGCAGTTTCTCCCGGACAGTCGGGGCCACTGAAGCTTTCTTT. Amino acids: CASSFSRTVGATEAFF.

This clone was recorded only once. The chain employs TRBV19 and TRBJ2-3; the D gene is possibly TRBD2 (6 bases). The CDR3 has 15 residues. Germline loops: CDR1 LNHDA, CDR2 SQIVND (reference sequence). Trimming took 7 bases from V and 0 from J, leaving 14 bases between them. CDR3 nucleotide sequence: TGTGCCAGTATCCGGACTACTACTAGCACAGATACGCAGTATTTT. The encoded protein is CASIRTTTSTDTQYF. Full variable domain (outside the CDR3, taken from reference TRBV19 and TRBJ2-3): DGGITQSPKYLFRKEGQNVTLSCEQNLNHDAMYWYRQDPGQGLRLIYYSQIVNDFQKGDIAEGYSVSREKKESFPLTVTSAQKNPTAFYLCASIRTTTSTDTQYFGPGTRLTVL.

As concerns this clone: The same CDR3 is also encoded by other DNA sequences in this sample. The chain employs TRBV5-1 and TRBJ2-7; 7 bases line up with TRBD1. The CDR3 has 14 residues. Germline assignment: CDR1 SGHRS and CDR2 YFSETQ. Trimming took 2 bases from V and 2 from J; bases not matched to a gene: 4. Here the CDR3 DNA reads TGCGCCAGCAGCTTTCGACAGGGTCCCTACGAGCAGTACTTC. Translated, it gives CASSFRQGPYEQYF.

This chain joins TRBV6-5 and TRBJ1-2, with unresolved D. CDR1 and CDR2 (germline): MNHEY, SVGAGI. The CDR3 loop spans 14 amino acids. V lost 5 bases and J 2 bases, leaving 12 bases between the germline ends. CDR3 in DNA: TGTGCCAGCAGTGAGGCGGCGGTGAACTATGGCTACACCTTC. As protein: CASSEAAVNYGYTF.

The chain links TRBV7-8 to TRBJ2-3; 7 bases are a match to TRBD1. CDR3 size: 15 residues. Looked up from germline, CDR1 is SGHVS and CDR2 is FQNEAQ. With V trimmed by 7 bases and J by 1 base, 8 bases remained unmatched. In DNA form, the CDR3 reads TGTGCCAGCACCCCGACAGGGTCAGGCACAGATACGCAGTATTTT. It yields the protein CASTPTGSGTDTQYF. Combining the CDR3 with reference TRBV7-8 and TRBJ2-3 gives the whole variable domain GAGVSQSPRYKVAKRGQDVALRCDPISGHVSLFWYQQALGQGPEFLTYFQNEAQLDKSGLPSDRFFAERPEGSVSTLKIQRTQQEDSAVYLCASTPTGSGTDTQYFGPGTRLTVL.

The rearrangement links TRBV5-4 to TRBJ2-3, with no clear D. The V end lost 3 bases, the J end lost 2 bases, and 13 bases lay between the germline ends. The CDR3 consists of 15 residues. CDR1 is SGHNT and CDR2 is YYREEE in the germline V gene (reference sequence). The CDR3 DNA is TGTGCCAGCAGCTCAACCGTTTCGCCCACAGATACGCAGTATTTT. Protein sequence: CASSSTVSPTDTQYF.